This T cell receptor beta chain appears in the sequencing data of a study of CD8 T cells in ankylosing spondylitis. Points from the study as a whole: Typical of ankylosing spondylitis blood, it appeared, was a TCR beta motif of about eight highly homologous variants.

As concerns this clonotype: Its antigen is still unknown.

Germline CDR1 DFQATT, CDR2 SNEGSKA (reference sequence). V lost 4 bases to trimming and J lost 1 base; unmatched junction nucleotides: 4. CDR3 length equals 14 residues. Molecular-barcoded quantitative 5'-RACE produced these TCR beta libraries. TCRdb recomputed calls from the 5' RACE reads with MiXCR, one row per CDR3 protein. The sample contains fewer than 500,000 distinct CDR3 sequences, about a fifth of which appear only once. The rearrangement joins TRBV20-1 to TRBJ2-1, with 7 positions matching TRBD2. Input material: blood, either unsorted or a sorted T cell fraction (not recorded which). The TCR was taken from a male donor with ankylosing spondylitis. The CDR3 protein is CSATRTRSYNEQFF. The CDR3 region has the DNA TGCAGTGCTACTCGGACTAGATCCTACAATGAGCAGTTCTTC.